One sample yielded the 21 T cell receptor beta chains listed below, sequenced in a study of shared clonotypes between healthy human individuals. Repertoires were generated with immunoSEQ multiplex PCR, while TCRdb's copy carries only in-frame clones and drops some. The table has hundreds of thousands of clones, about 91% seen once; the top ten hold 24%. Terminally differentiated effector memory CD45RA+ cells were left out of the naive CD8 fraction, which was CD45RO-negative and positively selected for CCR7. The sequenced material came from naive CD8+ T cells sorted from blood. These receptors all stem from a man aged 25 to 40 in good health.

This chain joins TRBV29-1 and TRBJ1-1; D is unclear. The CDR3 has 13 residues. Germline CDR1 SQVTM, CDR2 ANQGSEA. The germline V and J ends were trimmed by 0 bases and 0 bases, with 5 bases remaining between them. The CDR3 is CSVEEELNTEAFF. CDR3 nucleotides: TGCAGCGTTGAAGAAGAGTTGAACACTGAAGCTTTCTTT.

This clone was detected only a few times. The chain combines TRBV6-5 with TRBJ2-7; D may be TRBD2 (5 bases). V lost 0 bases to trimming and J lost 6 bases, with 12 bases between them. From germline, CDR1 is MNHEY and CDR2 SVGAGI. This CDR3 region has 14 residues. CDR3 protein: CASSYSGVEVEQYF. The CDR3 DNA follows: TGTGCCAGCAGTTACTCTGGGGTGGAGGTCGAGCAGTACTTC.

This clone was found once. V and J are TRBV7-8 and TRBJ2-1; D remains ambiguous. With 5 bases removed from V and 0 bases from J, the gap between germline ends came to 8 bases. CDR3 length: 14 amino acids. CDR1 and CDR2 (germline): SGHVS, FQNEAQ. CDR3 sequence reads: CASSVWGSYNEQFF. CDR3 nucleotide sequence: TGTGCCAGCAGCGTGTGGGGCTCCTACAATGAGCAGTTCTTC.

The chain has TRBV7-9 and TRBJ2-7; D is undetermined. Germline V gene lookup returns CDR1 SEHNR and CDR2 FQNEAQ (reference sequence). This CDR3 spans 14 amino acids. The V end lost 1 base, the J end lost 2 bases, and 9 bases lay between the germline ends. The chain's CDR3 is CASSLDRVAYEQYF. DNA for the CDR3: TGTGCCAGCAGCTTAGATCGGGTTGCCTACGAGCAGTACTTC.

The gene calls are TRBV27 and TRBJ2-7; tentative D call: TRBD1 (7 bases). The germline V gene encodes CDR1 MNHEY and CDR2 SMNVEV (reference sequence). CDR3 length: 14 amino acids. V was clipped by 8 bases and J by 4 bases, with 18 bases between them. DNA of the CDR3: TGTGCCAGCGCAGGGGGGAAAGCCAGTTACGAGCAGTACTTC. Translated, it gives CASAGGKASYEQYF.

The rearrangement uses TRBV4-1 and TRBJ2-1; D is perhaps TRBD2 (6 bases). The CDR3 is 17 residues long. Per the germline V gene, CDR1 is MGHRA and CDR2 is YSYEKL. V lost 1 base, J lost 1 base, and 14 bases lay in between. The CDR3 reads CASSQGLAGTSYNEQFF. DNA of the CDR3: TGCGCCAGCAGCCAAGGGCTTGCGGGAACATCCTACAATGAGCAGTTCTTC.

The J gene is TRBJ2-7, the V gene TRBV19, with TRBD1 identical over 7 bases. Germline trimming cut 5 bases from V and 5 bases from J; bases unmatched to any gene: 9. This CDR3 has 14 residues. From germline, CDR1 is LNHDA and CDR2 SQIVND (reference sequence). The DNA for the CDR3 is TGTGCCAGTAGTCCGCTGACAGGGTCAGACGAGCAGTACTTC. Amino acid sequence: CASSPLTGSDEQYF. Drawing the rest from reference TRBV19 and TRBJ2-7, the complete variable domain is DGGITQSPKYLFRKEGQNVTLSCEQNLNHDAMYWYRQDPGQGLRLIYYSQIVNDFQKGDIAEGYSVSREKKESFPLTVTSAQKNPTAFYLCASSPLTGSDEQYFGPGTRLTVT.

The J gene is TRBJ2-1, the V gene TRBV6-6; D is possibly TRBD1 or TRBD2 (5 bases each). The CDR3 has 15 residues. The V and J ends lost 2 bases and 11 bases respectively, with 19 bases between them. Germline V gene sequence: CDR1 MNHNY, CDR2 SVGAGI (reference sequence). The CDR3 DNA reads TGTGCCAGCAGTTACCCCGGGCCCGCTGGGGGTAAGCAGTTCTTC. Protein: CASSYPGPAGGKQFF.

The J gene is TRBJ2-1, the V gene TRBV2; 11 bases agree with TRBD2. CDR3 size: 14 residues. Germline V gene data show CDR1 as SNHLY and CDR2 as FYNNEI. After removal of 6 bases from V and 9 bases from J, the junction contained 7 bases not matched to a gene. The CDR3 region has the DNA TGTGCCAGCAGGGGGACTAGCGGCCAGTTTGAGCAGTTCTTC. Its translation: CASRGTSGQFEQFF.

This rearrangement joins TRBV4-1 to TRBJ2-7; 12 bases map to TRBD2. The V gene end was trimmed by 1 base and the J gene end by 3 bases; junction bases not matched to a gene: 4. The germline gives CDR1 MGHRA, CDR2 YSYEKL. The CDR3 loop spans 16 amino acids. CDR3 coding DNA: TGCGCCAGCAGCCAAGTCCCGACTAGCGGGAGCTACGAGCAGTACTTC. It encodes CASSQVPTSGSYEQYF.

The CDR3 is CASSLQGAKDTQYF. The CDR3 DNA reads as TGTGCCAGCAGCCTCCAGGGAGCCAAGGATACGCAGTATTTT. The rearrangement uses TRBV28 and TRBJ2-3; D tentatively fits TRBD1 or TRBD2 (5 bases each). V lost 6 bases and J lost 6, with 16 bases in between. The CDR3 loop spans 14 amino acids. Germline CDR1 MDHEN, CDR2 SYDVKM.

The genes are TRBV1 and TRBJ2-6; no check of the table's D call, TRBD2, against the DNA was made. TRBV1 is a recognized pseudogene. The CDR3 covers 21 residues. The CDR3 DNA sequence: TGCACCAGCAGCCAAGATTATTGGAGGGATGAGGATCCCCCTGGGGCCAACGTCCTGACTTTC. Translated: CTSSQDYWRDEDPPGANVLTF.

In its sample, this clone was seen once. The J gene is TRBJ2-5, the V gene TRBV29-1; perhaps TRBD1 as D (5 bases). The V gene's germline CDR1 is SQVTM and CDR2 ANQGSEA. Trimming shortened V by 7 bases and J by 10 bases, and 13 bases separated the two germline ends. The CDR3 extends over 10 amino acids. Written as DNA, the CDR3 is TGCAGCGCCCAAGGGGATTACCAGTACTTC. Its translation is CSAQGDYQYF.

The gene calls are TRBV4-1 and TRBJ2-7; the D gene is possibly TRBD1 (6 bases). Germline lookup yields CDR1 MGHRA and CDR2 YSYEKL. V was clipped by 1 base and J by 0 bases, with 19 bases between them. The CDR3 is made up of 18 amino acids. The CDR3 bases are TGCGCCAGCAGCCAAGTCCCTCCCCAGGGGTTTGCCTCCTACGAGCAGTACTTC. Encoded protein: CASSQVPPQGFASYEQYF.

The rearrangement joins TRBV11-3 to TRBJ2-1, with 14 positions matching TRBD2. The CDR3 length is 15 residues. J lost 5 bases, V lost 5 bases, and 2 bases had no gene match. Germline V gene data show CDR1 as SGHNT and CDR2 as YENEEA. The CDR3 nucleotides read TGTGCCAGCAGCCGGGGACTAGCGGGGGACAATGAGCAGTTCTTC. It yields the protein CASSRGLAGDNEQFF.

The V and J genes are TRBV2 and TRBJ2-2; TRBD1 aligns across 10 bases. With 9 bases clipped from V and 1 base from J, the junction kept 8 bases outside the gene matches. CDR3 length equals 16 residues. Germline CDR1 and CDR2: SNHLY and FYNNEI. The CDR3 DNA follows: TGTGCCAGAAAAACCGGGACAGGGGTGAACACCGGGGAGCTGTTTTTT. Translation: CARKTGTGVNTGELFF.

The chain links TRBV19 to TRBJ2-1, with 11 bases lining up with TRBD2. Unmatched junction bases numbered 12, after V lost 5 bases and J lost 0 bases. The V gene's germline CDR1 is LNHDA and CDR2 SQIVND (reference sequence). The CDR3 contains 19 residues. The CDR3 loop reads CASSAGTSGLFSSYNEQFF. The CDR3, as DNA: TGTGCCAGTAGTGCCGGGACTAGCGGTCTCTTTAGCTCCTACAATGAGCAGTTCTTC.

This clone was seen only once. V is TRBV7-9 and J is TRBJ2-1, with 13 bases lining up with TRBD2. The V gene's germline CDR1 is SEHNR and CDR2 FQNEAQ (reference sequence). The CDR3 length is 15 residues. V shed 5 bases, J shed 9 bases, and the junction held 7 bases outside the gene matches. CDR3 loop: CASSKAGTSGTEQFF. Written as DNA, the CDR3 is TGTGCCAGCAGCAAAGCCGGGACTAGCGGGACTGAGCAGTTCTTC.

The chain is built from TRBV7-8 and TRBJ2-3; perhaps TRBD2 as D (5 bases). The CDR3 runs 14 residues. The V end lost 4 bases, the J end lost 1 base, and 9 bases lay between the germline ends. The germline V gene has CDR1 SGHVS and CDR2 FQNEAQ. Here the CDR3 reads CASSSVGGTDTQYF. DNA for the CDR3: TGTGCCAGCAGCTCGGTCGGGGGCACAGATACGCAGTATTTT.

Regarding this clone: Other nucleotide sequences from this sample produce the same CDR3. J is TRBJ2-1 and V is TRBV4-1; D unresolved. The CDR3 spans 14 residues. V lost 0 bases, J lost 2 bases, and 5 bases lay in between. Germline assignment: CDR1 MGHRA and CDR2 YSYEKL. The CDR3 DNA sequence: TGCGCCAGCAGCCAAGATAGAACCTACAATGAGCAGTTCTTC. This encodes CASSQDRTYNEQFF.

The chain has TRBV5-1 and TRBJ2-7, with D uncertain. The CDR3 loop spans 13 amino acids. Germline loops: CDR1 SGHRS, CDR2 YFSETQ. With 0 bases removed from V and 5 bases from J, the gap between germline ends came to 9 bases. CDR3 DNA: TGCGCCAGCAGCTTGGAGGCGTGGGACGAGCAGTACTTC. It specifies CASSLEAWDEQYF.